The source of this T cell receptor beta chain is a study of blood T cells in healthy people across ages. Sample-barcoded 5' priming and a J-beta primer mix drove a second PCR of roughly 6 to 12 cycles. Every sample produced at least 2.5 million CDR3-containing paired-end reads. A single record per CDR3 protein comes from TCRdb applying MiXCR to the 5' RACE reads. The sample holds 540,000 or so distinct CDR3 sequences, 25% to 30% seen once. Unmatched junction bases numbered 9, after V lost 3 bases and J lost 8 bases. The CDR3 runs to 14 residues. The germline CDR1 and CDR2 sequences are SEHNR and FQNEAQ (reference sequence). Points on this clonotype: This clone may be a read error of a much larger clone one base away. Without the conserved terminal phenylalanine or tryptophan, this CDR3 likely stems from a read error.

Peripheral blood samples of 9 to 10 milliliters were drawn from each donor. Extractions gave at least 6 micrograms of total RNA per sample. The clonotype comes from a woman aged 65 to 85 in good health. The sequenced sample consisted of blood. The chain uses TRBV7-9 and TRBJ1-2; 7 positions match TRBD1. The CDR3 coding sequence is TGTGCCAGCAGCTTCGTCACAGGGGAGGAAGGCTACACCCTC. Translated, it gives CASSFVTGEEGYTL.